The 25 T cell receptor beta chains below all came from one sample that was sequenced in a study of T cell responses to AZD1222 COVID-19 vaccine. The method was immunoSEQ multiplex PCR; TCRdb's version includes in-frame clones alone and lacks a portion of them. The table has 130,000 to 150,000 clones, roughly 91% seen once. This specimen was peripheral blood, taken 28 days after the second AZD1222 dose. The receptors were gathered from an adult who received the AZD1222 COVID-19 vaccine.

The rearrangement uses TRBV3-1 (or the pseudogene TRBV3-2) and TRBJ2-5, with 11 bases that match TRBD1. This CDR3 spans 15 amino acids. From germline, CDR1 is LGHDT and CDR2 YNNKEL (reference sequence). V lost 7 bases and J lost 4; bases outside the gene matches: 8. CDR3 nucleotides: TGTGCCAGCACTCCCGGGACAGGGGGTTTAGAGACCCAGTACTTC. The encoded protein is CASTPGTGGLETQYF.

This chain links TRBV19 with TRBJ1-2, with a tentative D call TRBD1 (6 bases). In germline, CDR1 is LNHDA, CDR2 SQIVND (reference sequence). The ends were cut back, 3 bases at V and 3 bases at J, with 14 bases in the middle. The CDR3 consists of 15 residues. For the CDR3, the DNA is TGTGCCAGTAGTATCTCAAGGGGGGCGGACTATGGCTACACCTTC. It encodes CASSISRGADYGYTF.

The V gene is TRBV11-2, the J gene TRBJ1-2, with a tentative D call TRBD1 (5 bases). CDR3 size: 14 residues. The germline V and J ends were trimmed by 0 bases and 8 bases, with 13 bases remaining between them. Germline loops: CDR1 SGHAT, CDR2 FQNNGV. In DNA, the CDR3 is TGTGCCAGCAGCTTAGATGGGCAGGGTAGGGGCTACACCTTC. Protein product: CASSLDGQGRGYTF.

The V and J genes are TRBV5-1 and TRBJ1-1, with 7 bases matching TRBD1. The ends lost 0 bases at V and 7 bases at J; junction bases unmatched: 6. CDR1 and CDR2 (germline): SGHRS, YFSETQ. The CDR3 covers 14 residues. The DNA for the CDR3 is TGCGCCAGCAGCTTGGAGGGGGCAGGGATTGAAGCTTTCTTT. It codes for CASSLEGAGIEAFF.

A note on this clone: In the same sample, other DNA sequences code for this CDR3. The genes are TRBV6-6 and TRBJ1-1; no definite D call. Germline CDR1 is MNHNY and CDR2 is SVGAGI (reference sequence). Deletions cut 5 bases from V and 2 bases from J, with 3 bases between. The length of the CDR3 is 11 residues. CDR3 in amino acids: CASSTNTEAFF. The CDR3 coding sequence is TGTGCCAGCAGTACAAACACTGAAGCTTTCTTT.

The chain is built from TRBV30 and TRBJ2-7; D gene unclear. This CDR3 is built from 12 residues. Trimming pared 5 bases from V and 6 bases from J, leaving 14 bases between. Germline values: CDR1 GTSNPN, CDR2 SVGIG (reference sequence). The CDR3 sequence is CAWGTQYLEQYF. Here the CDR3 DNA reads TGTGCCTGGGGCACCCAATACCTCGAGCAGTACTTC.

This clone was recorded once. The CDR3 nucleotides read TGTGCCAGCAGCTCTAGACAGACTGAAGCTTTCTTT. Protein product: CASSSRQTEAFF. The rearrangement links TRBV5-6 to TRBJ1-1, with D possibly matching TRBD1 (5 bases). Germline-derived CDR1 and CDR2 are SGHDT and YYEEEE. Trimming took off 3 bases at V and 5 bases at J, with 8 bases between the two ends. The CDR3 runs to 12 residues.

The chain joins TRBV28 to TRBJ1-2, with TRBD1 identical over 7 bases. In germline, CDR1 is MDHEN, CDR2 SYDVKM. CDR3 length: 15 amino acids. Germline trimming cut 4 bases from V and 4 bases from J; bases unmatched to any gene: 9. Written as DNA, the CDR3 is TGTGCCAGCAGTTCCCAACCAGGGGGGTTCTATGGCTACACCTTC. This encodes CASSSQPGGFYGYTF.

This clone is a singleton in its sample. The rearrangement links TRBV5-1 to TRBJ1-3, with D hard to call. CDR3 length equals 16 residues. V lost 3 bases and J lost 6, with 19 bases in between. Germline CDR1 SGHRS, CDR2 YFSETQ. The CDR3 reads CASSSTGSPSPNTIYF. In DNA, the CDR3 is TGCGCCAGCAGCTCTACCGGGTCCCCTAGTCCAAACACCATATATTTT.

The V and J genes are TRBV5-1 and TRBJ1-4; D is uncertain. Germline V gene lookup returns CDR1 SGHRS and CDR2 YFSETQ. V was pared by 0 bases and J by 0 bases, with 9 bases between. The CDR3 spans 16 residues. The CDR3 is CASSLAPRATNEKLFF. CDR3 sequence (DNA): TGCGCCAGCAGCTTGGCCCCGAGGGCAACTAATGAAAAACTGTTTTTT.

The V call is TRBV19, the J call TRBJ1-5; tentatively, D is TRBD1 (6 bases). V lost 3 bases, J lost 7 bases, and 22 bases lay in between. Germline V lookup: CDR1 LNHDA, CDR2 SQIVND (reference sequence). The CDR3 sequence is 17 residues long. This CDR3 reads CASSMATGTLKGQPQHF. DNA for the CDR3: TGTGCCAGTAGTATGGCAACCGGGACACTAAAGGGGCAGCCCCAGCATTTT.

The rearrangement joins TRBV7-3 to TRBJ2-5; D is possibly TRBD2 (7 bases). This CDR3 has 13 residues. CDR1 is SGHTA, CDR2 FQGTGA, per germline. Trimming removed 5 bases from V and 4 bases from J, with 11 bases in between. The CDR3: CASSRGGGETQYF. CDR3 nucleotide sequence: TGTGCCAGCAGCCGGGGAGGGGGAGAGACCCAGTACTTC. The full variable domain, completed using reference TRBV7-3 and TRBJ2-5, is GAGVSQTPSNKVTEKGKYVELRCDPISGHTALYWYRQSLGQGPEFLIYFQGTGAADDSGLPNDRFFAVRPEGSVSTLKIQRTERGDSAVYLCASSRGGGETQYFGPGTRLLVL.

The chain carries TRBV5-4 and TRBJ1-2, with D tentatively TRBD1 (6 bases). CDR1 is SGHNT and CDR2 is YYREEE in the germline V gene (reference sequence). Trimming shortened V by 1 base and J by 7 bases, and 17 bases separated the two germline ends. The CDR3 contains 15 residues. This chain's CDR3 is CASSLPPGDGGGYTF. CDR3 nucleotides: TGTGCCAGCAGCTTGCCCCCAGGGGATGGTGGTGGCTACACCTTC.

V gene TRBV5-6 combines with J gene TRBJ2-2, with unresolved D. Germline-derived CDR1 and CDR2 are SGHDT and YYEEEE. The CDR3 length is 15 residues. Trimming stripped 0 bases from V and 7 bases from J, with 13 bases between. The CDR3 region is CASSLDLSPIGELFF. CDR3 coding DNA: TGTGCCAGCAGCTTGGACCTCTCCCCCATCGGGGAGCTGTTTTTT.

The chain carries TRBV7-3 and TRBJ2-6; D tentatively fits TRBD1 or TRBD2 (5 bases each). This CDR3 has 13 amino acids. The V end lost 5 bases, the J end lost 12 bases, and 14 bases lay between the germline ends. Germline loops: CDR1 SGHTA, CDR2 FQGTGA. CDR3 amino acids: CASSVGPPSVLTF. The CDR3 DNA is TGTGCCAGCAGCGTGGGACCGCCCAGCGTCCTGACTTTC. The whole variable domain, filled in from reference TRBV7-3 and TRBJ2-6, reads GAGVSQTPSNKVTEKGKYVELRCDPISGHTALYWYRQSLGQGPEFLIYFQGTGAADDSGLPNDRFFAVRPEGSVSTLKIQRTERGDSAVYLCASSVGPPSVLTFGAGSRLTVL.

This clone has just a few counts. The V gene is TRBV18, the J gene TRBJ1-5; D is ambiguous. Germline CDR1 and CDR2: KGHSH and LQKENI. This CDR3 has 13 amino acids. Trimming shortened V by 6 bases and J by 2 bases, and 8 bases separated the two germline ends. Written as DNA, the CDR3 is TGTGCCAGCTCCGACAATGGCAATCAGCCCCAGCATTTT. It encodes CASSDNGNQPQHF.

This rearrangement joins TRBV6-5 to TRBJ2-3; no clear D. The CDR3 sequence is 13 residues long. Germline CDR1 and CDR2: MNHEY and SVGAGI. The germline V and J ends were trimmed by 2 bases and 5 bases, with 8 bases remaining between them. The CDR3 DNA is TGTGCCAGCAGTTACCTAGGGCAAGATACGCAGTATTTT. This encodes CASSYLGQDTQYF.

This clone was seen just once. The gene calls are TRBV12-5 and TRBJ2-3, with 10 bases aligning to TRBD2. The germline V gene encodes CDR1 LGHNT and CDR2 FRNRAP. There are 16 residues in the CDR3. V was pared by 2 bases and J by 5 bases, with 7 bases of the junction left unmatched. The CDR3 sequence is CASGLPLAGVKDTQYF. CDR3 nucleotide sequence: TGTGCTAGTGGTTTGCCCCTAGCGGGGGTTAAAGATACGCAGTATTTT.

The CDR3 region is CASSQQGIRYF. The CDR3 DNA reads TGTGCCAGCAGCCAACAGGGGATTAGGTACTTC. The chain joins TRBV7-9 to TRBJ2-7; 7 bases are a match to TRBD1. CDR3 length equals 11 residues. The J segment lost 12 bases and the V segment lost 5 bases, leaving 7 bases of the junction unmatched. Germline CDR1 is SEHNR and CDR2 is FQNEAQ (reference sequence).

A few counts support this clone. This sequence joins TRBV5-1 and TRBJ2-7; D gene unclear. The CDR3 covers 14 residues. Per the germline V gene, CDR1 is SGHRS and CDR2 is YFSETQ. V gave up 0 bases and J gave up 0 bases, with 7 bases separating them. CDR3 nucleotide sequence: TGCGCCAGCAGCTTGGAGGGCAGCTCCTACGAGCAGTACTTC. Translating gives CASSLEGSSYEQYF.

The rearrangement joins TRBV6-5 to TRBJ1-5, with unresolved D. Germline CDR1 MNHEY, CDR2 SVGAGI. The CDR3 extends over 13 amino acids. Trimming removed 3 bases from V and 7 bases from J, with 10 bases in between. The CDR3 nucleotides are TGTGCCAGCAGTTATTATCCCCGACAGCCCCAGCATTTT. Translated: CASSYYPRQPQHF.

This clone was seen only once. This chain uses TRBV5-4 with TRBJ1-3; D gene uncertain. V was trimmed by 3 bases and J by 4 bases, leaving 11 bases between them. This CDR3 spans 14 amino acids. CDR1 SGHNT and CDR2 YYREEE come from the germline V gene (reference sequence). CDR3 sequence (DNA): TGTGCCAGCAGCTCTAGGACCTCCGGAAACACCATATATTTT. Amino acids: CASSSRTSGNTIYF. The variable domain in full, completed from reference TRBV5-4 and TRBJ1-3, reads ETGVTQSPTHLIKTRGQQVTLRCSSQSGHNTVSWYQQALGQGPQFIFQYYREEENGRGNFPPRFSGLQFPNYSSELNVNALELDDSALYLCASSSRTSGNTIYFGEGSWLTVV.

This chain uses TRBV5-4 with TRBJ2-1; D unresolved. The V end lost 4 bases, the J end lost 11 bases, and 13 bases lay between the germline ends. CDR3 length: 12 amino acids. The germline CDR1 and CDR2 sequences are SGHNT and YYREEE (reference sequence). The CDR3 coding sequence is TGTGCCAGCAGCCCAGACCACCGAAAGCAGTTCTTC. It translates to CASSPDHRKQFF.

This chain uses TRBV24-1 with TRBJ2-7; the D is unclear. The germline V and J ends were trimmed by 4 bases and 2 bases, with 5 bases remaining between them. From germline, CDR1 is KGHDR and CDR2 SFDVKD. There are 12 residues in the CDR3. CDR3 DNA sequence: TGTGCCACCAGTGACCCTCCCTACGAGCAGTACTTC. Translated, it gives CATSDPPYEQYF.

V is TRBV6-2 or TRBV6-3 and J is TRBJ1-2; unclear D gene. This CDR3 contains 12 residues. Deletions cut 4 bases from V and 4 bases from J, with 7 bases between. Germline-derived CDR1 and CDR2 are MNHEY and SVGEGT. CDR3 loop: CASSFASYGYTF. In DNA, the CDR3 is TGTGCCAGCAGTTTTGCTTCCTATGGCTACACCTTC.